This T cell receptor beta chain was found in a study of brain T cells in children with intractable seizures. Study-wide findings and caveats: HCMV serostatus was not known, and viral specificity came from CDR3 similarity only. Pre-surgery blood may have been undersampled, hiding some clones.

Time point noted: blood from clinic visit 5 months post-surgery; TSC patient then seizure free. Only cases whose brain tissue showed the highest T cell transcript signatures were sequenced. Before surgery, patients took at least one anti-epileptic drug. TCRdb's copy holds only in-frame clones and misses some; the assay was immunoSEQ multiplex PCR. The repertoire has 340,000 or so clones, about 93% of them found once; the top ten carry 5.7%. CDR3 length equals 15 residues. Germline V lookup: CDR1 MNHNY, CDR2 SVGAGI (reference sequence). The ends lost 1 base at V and 2 bases at J; junction bases unmatched: 3. Comments on this clone: Its cognate antigen is unknown.

Sequencing used peripheral blood, obtained roughly 5 months after surgery. The chain employs TRBV6-6 and TRBJ2-7, with 9 bases aligning to TRBD2. The receptor was derived from a boy in the first two years of life with tuberous sclerosis and intractable seizures. CDR3 amino acids: CASSYLAGAPYEQYF. Written as DNA, the CDR3 is TGTGCCAGCAGTTACTTAGCGGGGGCCCCCTACGAGCAGTACTTC.